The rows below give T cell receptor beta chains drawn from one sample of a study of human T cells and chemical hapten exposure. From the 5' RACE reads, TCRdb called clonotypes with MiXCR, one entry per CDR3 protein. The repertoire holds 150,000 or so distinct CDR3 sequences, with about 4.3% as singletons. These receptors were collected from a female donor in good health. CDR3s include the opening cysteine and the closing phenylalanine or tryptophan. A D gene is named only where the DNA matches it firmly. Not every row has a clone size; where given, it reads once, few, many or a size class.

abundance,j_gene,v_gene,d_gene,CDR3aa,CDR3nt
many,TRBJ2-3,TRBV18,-,CASSPRQAQPVSGTDTQYF,TGTGCCAGCTCACCGCGACAGGCCCAACCCGTCTCCGGCACAGATACGCAGTATTTT
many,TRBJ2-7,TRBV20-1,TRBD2,CSARDSGLEAYEQYF,TGCAGTGCTAGAGATTCGGGACTAGAGGCCTACGAGCAGTACTTC
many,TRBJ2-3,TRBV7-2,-,CASSLELGTQYF,TGTGCCAGCAGCTTAGAGCTGGGTACGCAGTATTTT
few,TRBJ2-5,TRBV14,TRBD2,CASSQVQSGGLETQYF,TGTGCCAGCAGCCAAGTTCAGAGCGGGGGGCTAGAGACCCAGTACTTC
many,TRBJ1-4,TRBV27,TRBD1,CASGSTGGIGKLFF,TGTGCCAGCGGATCGACAGGGGGCATCGGAAAACTGTTTTTT
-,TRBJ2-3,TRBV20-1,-,CSARPVDTQYF,TGCAGTGCCCGCCCGGTGGATACGCAGTATTTT
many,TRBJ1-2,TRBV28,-,CASSPQGRMTPGYTF,TGTGCCAGCAGCCCTCAGGGGCGGATGACCCCTGGCTACACCTTC
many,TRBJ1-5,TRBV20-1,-,CSASKGDQPQHF,TGCAGTGCTAGCAAAGGGGATCAGCCCCAGCATTTT
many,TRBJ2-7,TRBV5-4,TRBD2,CASSLGFLADSYEQYF,TGTGCCAGCAGCTTGGGTTTCCTAGCGGACTCCTACGAGCAGTACTTC
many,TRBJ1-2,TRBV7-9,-,CASSLFVGGYGYTF,TGTGCCAGCAGCTTATTCGTTGGGGGATATGGCTACACCTTC
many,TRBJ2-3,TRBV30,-,CAWSVRSGPDTQYF,TGTGCCTGGAGTGTGCGTTCCGGCCCAGATACGCAGTATTTT
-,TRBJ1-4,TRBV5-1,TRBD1,CASRINRGRNEKLFF,TGCGCCAGCAGGATCAACAGGGGACGTAATGAAAAACTGTTTTTT
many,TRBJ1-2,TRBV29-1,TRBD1,CSVPHTGVYGYTF,TGCAGCGTTCCTCACACAGGGGTCTATGGCTACACCTTC
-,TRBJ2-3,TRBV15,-,CATSRGREWGTDTQYF,TGTGCCACCAGCAGAGGACGGGAATGGGGCACAGATACGCAGTATTTT
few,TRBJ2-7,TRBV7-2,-,CASSPDPARDYEQYF,TGTGCCAGCAGCCCCGACCCGGCTCGGGACTACGAGCAGTACTTC
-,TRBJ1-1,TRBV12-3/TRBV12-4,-,CASNFGVVNTEAFF,TGTGCCAGCAATTTTGGGGTTGTGAACACTGAAGCTTTCTTT
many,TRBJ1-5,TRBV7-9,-,CASSPTEGAQPQHF,TGTGCCAGCAGTCCTACGGAGGGTGCCCAGCCCCAGCATTTT
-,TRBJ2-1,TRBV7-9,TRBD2,CASSSSTASGGYNEQFF,TGTGCCAGCAGCTCCTCTACCGCTAGCGGGGGATACAATGAGCAGTTCTTC
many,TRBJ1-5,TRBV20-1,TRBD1,CSALGQSLYSNQPQHF,TGCAGTGCTTTGGGACAGTCCCTCTATAGCAATCAGCCCCAGCATTTT
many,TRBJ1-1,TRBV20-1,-,CSARDVGALNTEAFF,TGCAGTGCTAGAGATGTAGGGGCGCTGAACACTGAAGCTTTCTTT
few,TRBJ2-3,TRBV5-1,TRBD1,CASSLQGAGTDTQYF,TGCGCCAGCAGCTTACAGGGGGCAGGTACAGATACGCAGTATTTT
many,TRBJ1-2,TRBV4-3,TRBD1,CASSQGAGGGYTF,TGCGCCAGCAGCCAAGGGGCAGGGGGCGGCTACACCTTC
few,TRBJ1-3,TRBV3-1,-,CASSRQGFSGNTIYF,TGTGCCAGCAGCCGGCAGGGGTTCTCTGGAAACACCATATATTTT
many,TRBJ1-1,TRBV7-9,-,CAGDRYTEAFF,TGTGCGGGCGACAGGTACACTGAAGCTTTCTTT
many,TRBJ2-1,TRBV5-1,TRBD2,CASSFGTSGGHYNEQFF,TGCGCCAGCAGCTTCGGGACTAGCGGGGGCCATTACAATGAGCAGTTCTTC
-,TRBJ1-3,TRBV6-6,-,CASTGGQGISGNTIYF,TGTGCCAGCACCGGGGGGCAAGGGATTTCTGGAAACACCATATATTTT